These 32 T cell receptor beta chains were sequenced from one sample in a study of technical replicates of blood from several donors. The data were produced by immunoSEQ multiplex PCR, yet TCRdb's version contains in-frame clones alone and is incomplete. The table includes about 100,000 clones, 96% detected once. The sequencing sample was made of T cells isolated from PBMCs. All receptors derive from a human donor in good health.

This rearrangement joins TRBV14 to TRBJ2-2, with D unresolved. Trimming stripped 0 bases from V and 5 bases from J, with 7 bases between. The CDR3 has 14 residues. Germline assignment: CDR1 SGHDN and CDR2 FVKESK. Here the CDR3 reads CASSQDTITGELFF. The DNA for the CDR3 is TGTGCCAGCAGCCAAGATACTATAACCGGGGAGCTGTTTTTT. Full variable domain (remainder filled in from reference TRBV14 and TRBJ2-2): EAGVTQFPSHSVIEKGQTVTLRCDPISGHDNLYWYRRVMGKEIKFLLHFVKESKQDESGMPNNRFLAERTGGTYSTLKVQPAELEDSGVYFCASSQDTITGELFFGEGSRLTVL.

V gene TRBV23-1 combines with J gene TRBJ2-7; 12 nucleotides agree with TRBD2. TRBV23-1 is classed as an ORF, of uncertain function. The length of the CDR3 is 15 residues. The V gene end was trimmed by 8 bases and the J gene end by 0 bases; junction bases not matched to a gene: 5. CDR3 sequence: CASGLAGTSSYEQYF. CDR3 nucleotide sequence: TGCGCCAGCGGACTAGCGGGAACGAGCTCCTACGAGCAGTACTTC.

The chain joins TRBV5-6 to TRBJ2-1; no clear D gene. V lost 3 bases and J 6 bases, leaving 13 bases between the germline ends. The CDR3 has 14 amino acids. Germline assignment: CDR1 SGHDT and CDR2 YYEEEE. The chain's CDR3 is CASSSVVPSNEQFF. The CDR3 nucleotides read TGTGCCAGCAGCTCCGTGGTGCCCAGCAATGAGCAGTTCTTC.

The genes are TRBV7-9 and TRBJ2-1; 7 bases match TRBD2. Germline V lookup: CDR1 SEHNR, CDR2 FQNEAQ (reference sequence). The CDR3 is 16 residues long. V shed 2 bases, J shed 6 bases, and the junction held 10 bases outside the gene matches. CDR3 in DNA: TGTGCCAGCAGCTTACCGGGACTACCATGGAGCAATGAGCAGTTCTTC. It translates to CASSLPGLPWSNEQFF.

This rearrangement joins TRBV7-9 to TRBJ1-2; 9 nucleotides line up with TRBD1. This CDR3 region has 15 residues. CDR1 SEHNR and CDR2 FQNEAQ come from the germline V gene (reference sequence). V lost 1 base, J lost 3 bases, and 3 bases stayed unmatched. The CDR3 DNA follows: TGTGCCAGCAGCTTAGGTTGGGACAGGGACTATGGCTACACCTTC. Residues: CASSLGWDRDYGYTF.

The chain has TRBV2 and TRBJ1-1; 8 bases fit TRBD1. CDR1 SNHLY and CDR2 FYNNEI come from the germline V gene. J lost 5 bases, V lost 6 bases, and 8 bases had no gene match. CDR3 size: 14 residues. The CDR3 DNA is TGTGCCAGCAGAACGGCAGGGGGCGGAACTGAAGCTTTCTTT. It is translated as CASRTAGGGTEAFF.

V is TRBV4-1 and J is TRBJ2-2; D possibly corresponds to TRBD1 (5 bases). With 2 bases removed from V and 2 bases from J, the gap between germline ends came to 9 bases. The CDR3 consists of 15 residues. The germline V gene has CDR1 MGHRA and CDR2 YSYEKL. CDR3 loop: CASSQTQGNTGELFF. The CDR3 DNA sequence: TGCGCCAGCAGCCAAACCCAGGGTAACACCGGGGAGCTGTTTTTT.

This chain links TRBV19 with TRBJ2-7; TRBD1 agrees at 7 bases. The CDR3 length is 13 residues. CDR1 LNHDA and CDR2 SQIVND come from the germline V gene (reference sequence). V was pared by 1 base and J by 5 bases, with 2 bases of the junction left unmatched. In DNA, the CDR3 is TGTGCCAGTAGTATAGGCCAGGGGGACGAGCAGTACTTC. Residues: CASSIGQGDEQYF.

The genes are TRBV27 and TRBJ2-1, with a weak D call TRBD2 (6 bases). The V end lost 5 bases, the J end lost 2 bases, and 13 bases lay between the germline ends. Germline values: CDR1 MNHEY, CDR2 SMNVEV (reference sequence). This CDR3 contains 15 residues. The CDR3 DNA reads TGTGCCAGCAGTCTCCTTGGCGGGACCTACAATGAGCAGTTCTTC. This translates into CASSLLGGTYNEQFF.

This chain joins TRBV4-1 and TRBJ2-1, with TRBD2 as a possible D gene (6 bases). The germline V gene encodes CDR1 MGHRA and CDR2 YSYEKL. The CDR3 covers 15 residues. The germline V and J ends were trimmed by 1 base and 2 bases, with 9 bases remaining between them. In DNA, the CDR3 is TGCGCCAGCAGCCAAGTTGCGGGGACCTACAATGAGCAGTTCTTC. Translation: CASSQVAGTYNEQFF.

This clone appeared a single time. The chain combines TRBV20-1 with TRBJ2-1; 7 bases fit TRBD2. Per germline, CDR1 DFQATT and CDR2 SNEGSKA (reference sequence). The V segment lost 6 bases and the J segment 8 bases; nucleotides outside the gene matches: 4. This CDR3 spans 11 amino acids. CDR3 protein: CSALGGDEQFF. The CDR3 DNA is TGCAGTGCATTGGGAGGGGATGAGCAGTTCTTC.

The chain joins TRBV5-5 to TRBJ1-5; unclear D gene. CDR3 length: 17 amino acids. V dropped 2 bases and J dropped 6 bases, with 21 bases sitting between them. Germline values: CDR1 SGHKS, CDR2 YYEKEE (reference sequence). The CDR3 sequence is CASSFDGVYPSIQPQHF. The CDR3 DNA reads as TGTGCCAGCAGCTTTGACGGGGTTTACCCTTCAATTCAGCCCCAGCATTTT.

This chain links TRBV5-1 with TRBJ2-4, with D hard to call. V was clipped by 4 bases and J by 7 bases, with 21 bases between them. CDR1 and CDR2 from the germline V gene are SGHRS and YFSETQ. This CDR3 comprises 16 residues. CDR3 residues: CASSPTFSLVSNIQYF. The CDR3 region has the DNA TGCGCCAGCAGCCCAACTTTCAGCCTAGTATCCAACATTCAGTACTTC.

The chain is built from TRBV5-1 and TRBJ1-1, with TRBD1 matching over 10 bases. The germline gives CDR1 SGHRS, CDR2 YFSETQ. CDR3 size: 15 residues. V lost 3 bases to trimming and J lost 7 bases; unmatched junction nucleotides: 9. This CDR3 is CASSSDRTGGSEAFF. In DNA form, the CDR3 reads TGCGCCAGCAGCTCAGATCGGACAGGGGGAAGTGAAGCTTTCTTT.

The genes are TRBV7-8 and TRBJ2-5; 13 bases line up with TRBD2. Germline lookup yields CDR1 SGHVS and CDR2 FQNEAQ. This CDR3 contains 18 residues. Trimming at V came to 1 base and at J to 5 bases, leaving 10 bases not matched to a gene. CDR3 amino acids: CASSLVGLAGISTETQYF. The CDR3 nucleotides read TGTGCCAGCAGCTTAGTGGGACTAGCGGGAATCAGTACGGAGACCCAGTACTTC.

This chain joins TRBV5-4 and TRBJ2-3; D is ambiguous. Germline loops: CDR1 SGHNT, CDR2 YYREEE (reference sequence). Between the trimmed V and J ends, which lost 0 bases and 2 bases, there was a span of 10 bases. CDR3 length equals 15 residues. CDR3 region: CASSLAQDDTDTQYF. As DNA, the CDR3 is TGTGCCAGCAGCTTGGCCCAGGATGACACAGATACGCAGTATTTT.

The rearrangement links TRBV12-5 to TRBJ1-1; TRBD1 matches at 10 bases. Trimming cost V 0 bases and J 6 bases; bases outside gene matches: 25. This CDR3 has 22 amino acids. Germline V gene sequence: CDR1 LGHNT, CDR2 FRNRAP. CDR3 in amino acids: CASGLVRSGTGVFLSEAPEAFF. The CDR3 DNA sequence: TGTGCTAGTGGTTTGGTACGATCCGGGACAGGGGTTTTTTTATCGGAGGCCCCTGAAGCTTTCTTT.

The V gene is TRBV5-1, the J gene TRBJ2-3; 7 nucleotides line up with TRBD1. V was clipped by 0 bases and J by 1 base; unmatched bases: 5. This CDR3 has 16 amino acids. Per the germline V gene, CDR1 is SGHRS and CDR2 is YFSETQ. CDR3 in amino acids: CASSLDAGGGTDTQYF. The CDR3 nucleotides read TGCGCCAGCAGCTTGGACGCAGGGGGTGGCACAGATACGCAGTATTTT.

This CDR3 reads CSALSGGRNEQFF. The CDR3 DNA sequence: TGCAGCGCCCTATCCGGGGGACGGAATGAGCAGTTCTTC. V and J are TRBV29-1 and TRBJ2-1; tentative D call: TRBD2 (6 bases). V was cut by 7 bases and J by 7 bases, with 17 bases left in between. The CDR3 covers 13 residues. In germline, CDR1 is SQVTM, CDR2 ANQGSEA.

The chain links TRBV4-1 to TRBJ1-6; no definite D call. Trimming cost V 1 base and J 2 bases, with 9 bases left between them. CDR1 and CDR2 from the germline V gene are MGHRA and YSYEKL. The CDR3 consists of 16 residues. DNA of the CDR3: TGCGCCAGCAGCCAAGTACCCAGTGCCTATAATTCACCCCTCCACTTT. Protein sequence: CASSQVPSAYNSPLHF.

The CDR3 here is CASSIFTTGAQGYTF. The CDR3 DNA reads TGTGCCAGCAGTATATTTACGACAGGGGCGCAGGGCTACACCTTC. The rearrangement uses TRBV2 and TRBJ1-2; 8 bases are shared with TRBD1. The CDR3 totals 15 residues. Trimming cost V 5 bases and J 8 bases; bases outside gene matches: 13. CDR1 and CDR2 (germline): SNHLY, FYNNEI. Looking up the rest from reference TRBV2 and TRBJ1-2 gives the full variable domain: EPEVTQTPSHQVTQMGQEVILRCVPISNHLYFYWYRQILGQKVEFLVSFYNNEISEKSEIFDDQFSVERPDGSNFTLKIRSTKLEDSAMYFCASSIFTTGAQGYTFGSGTRLTVV.

This clone was counted only a few times. V gene TRBV12-5 combines with J gene TRBJ1-1; TRBD1 agrees at 7 bases. Germline values: CDR1 LGHNT, CDR2 FRNRAP. The CDR3 length is 16 residues. V trimming: 6 bases; J trimming: 2 bases; junction bases outside the gene matches: 12. Here the CDR3 reads CASGWNPDRENTEAFF. CDR3 in DNA: TGTGCTAGTGGATGGAACCCCGACAGGGAAAACACTGAAGCTTTCTTT.

The chain carries TRBV2 and TRBJ2-7, with D uncertain. This CDR3 has 10 residues. Germline-derived CDR1 and CDR2 are SNHLY and FYNNEI. Trimming took 6 bases from V and 7 from J, leaving 7 bases between them. CDR3 sequence: CASSLREQYF. Written as DNA, the CDR3 is TGTGCCAGCAGCCTCCGTGAGCAGTACTTC.

CDR3 DNA sequence: TGTGCCAGCAGTCCGGGGAGCTCCTACAATGAGCAGTTCTTC. Protein product: CASSPGSSYNEQFF. This chain links TRBV28 with TRBJ2-1, with D possibly TRBD2 on 5 matching bases. Trimming stripped 5 bases from V and 0 bases from J, with 8 bases between. CDR3 length: 14 residues. CDR1 and CDR2 (germline): MDHEN, SYDVKM. The full variable domain, with the rest looked up from reference TRBV28 and TRBJ2-1, is DVKVTQSSRYLVKRTGEKVFLECVQDMDHENMFWYRQDPGLGLRLIYFSYDVKMKEKGDIPEGYSVSREKKERFSLILESASTNQTSMYLCASSPGSSYNEQFFGPGTRLTVL.

The chain uses TRBV5-5 and TRBJ2-4; the D is unclear. Trimming removed 0 bases from V and 1 base from J, with 8 bases in between. CDR1 is SGHKS and CDR2 is YYEKEE in the germline V gene (reference sequence). This CDR3 is built from 15 residues. The CDR3 bases are TGTGCCAGCAGCTTGGGCTCCGGTGCCAAAAACATTCAGTACTTC. Protein sequence: CASSLGSGAKNIQYF.

The chain is built from TRBV15 and TRBJ2-2, with D hard to call. Trimming stripped 0 bases from V and 0 bases from J, with 8 bases between. CDR1 and CDR2 from the germline V gene are LNHNV and YYDKDF (reference sequence). This CDR3 contains 16 residues. As DNA, the CDR3 is TGTGCCACCAGCAGAGATACAGTAACGAACACCGGGGAGCTGTTTTTT. Encoded protein: CATSRDTVTNTGELFF.

The chain combines TRBV28 with TRBJ2-6; 8 bases line up with TRBD1. V lost 7 bases and J lost 4; bases outside the gene matches: 12. Germline V gives CDR1 MDHEN, CDR2 SYDVKM. The CDR3 covers 17 residues. CDR3 sequence: CASIPGQEIFGANVLTF. The CDR3 DNA follows: TGTGCCAGCATCCCGGGACAGGAGATCTTCGGGGCCAACGTCCTGACTTTC.

The rearrangement uses TRBV20-1 and TRBJ2-2; no clear D gene. The CDR3 length is 11 residues. Trimming pared 5 bases from V and 6 bases from J, leaving 7 bases between. The germline gives CDR1 DFQATT, CDR2 SNEGSKA (reference sequence). The CDR3 is CSAHSSGELFF. In DNA form, the CDR3 reads TGCAGTGCTCACTCCTCCGGGGAGCTGTTTTTT.

The chain employs TRBV7-2 and TRBJ2-5; 11 positions agree with TRBD2. The CDR3 is made up of 15 amino acids. The ends lost 4 bases at V and 4 bases at J; junction bases unmatched: 5. Per germline, CDR1 SGHTA and CDR2 FQGNSA. CDR3 in amino acids: CASSSGLAGIETQYF. The CDR3 nucleotides read TGTGCCAGCAGCTCCGGACTAGCGGGCATAGAGACCCAGTACTTC.

The V gene is TRBV29-1, the J gene TRBJ2-2, with 8 bases aligning to TRBD2. CDR3 size: 16 residues. Germline assignment: CDR1 SQVTM and CDR2 ANQGSEA. CDR3 protein: CSARSGSLSNTGELFF. The DNA of the CDR3 is TGCAGTGCCCGGAGCGGGAGTTTATCAAACACCGGGGAGCTGTTTTTT.

The J gene is TRBJ1-1, the V gene TRBV18; 9 bases line up with TRBD1. V dropped 6 bases and J dropped 8; count of bases not matched to a gene: 4. The germline CDR1 and CDR2 sequences are KGHSH and LQKENI. This CDR3 contains 12 residues. This CDR3 is CASSRDREEAFF. DNA for the CDR3: TGTGCCAGCTCTCGGGACAGGGAGGAAGCTTTCTTT.

V gene TRBV4-1 combines with J gene TRBJ2-7, with TRBD1 identical over 7 bases. Germline CDR1 MGHRA, CDR2 YSYEKL. The V gene end was trimmed by 3 bases and the J gene end by 6 bases; junction bases not matched to a gene: 8. The CDR3 contains 14 residues. Here the CDR3 DNA reads TGCGCCAGCAGCCAGCCCAGACAGGGCTCCGAGCAGTACTTC. Residues: CASSQPRQGSEQYF.